Listed below are T cell receptor beta chains from one sample, sequenced in a study of T-cell reconstitution after alpha-beta-depleted transplantation in children. TCRdb recomputed calls from the PCR reads with MiXCR, one row per CDR3 protein. The table shows 490,000 or so distinct CDR3 sequences, with around 12% occurring only once. The sequences come from PBMCs from the stem cell graft donor, collected from the stem cell graft. All receptors derive from a human donor who donated a stem cell graft to a child with combined immunodeficiency. The CDR3 runs from the conserved cysteine through the conserved F or W. The order of the fields is J gene, D gene, V gene, clone size, CDR3 protein, CDR3 DNA. D genes are given only for firm matches. Size values are once, few and many counts, or a class for expanded clones, and some rows have none.

j_gene: TRBJ2-5; d_gene: .; v_gene: TRBV18; abundance: few; CDR3aa: CASSVLSHQETQYF; CDR3nt: TGTGCCAGCTCCGTCTTATCCCATCAAGAGACCCAGTACTTC
j_gene: TRBJ1-2; d_gene: .; v_gene: TRBV25-1; abundance: many; CDR3aa: CASSEYLQPANYGYTF; CDR3nt: TGTGCCAGCAGTGAATACTTGCAGCCTGCTAACTATGGCTACACCTTC
j_gene: TRBJ2-5; d_gene: TRBD2; v_gene: TRBV2; abundance: .; CDR3aa: CASRGTSGEETQYF; CDR3nt: TGTGCCAGCAGGGGGACTAGCGGGGAAGAGACCCAGTACTTC
j_gene: TRBJ1-2; d_gene: .; v_gene: TRBV9; abundance: many; CDR3aa: CASSPTGLEGYTF; CDR3nt: TGTGCCAGCAGCCCCACGGGTCTCGAGGGCTACACCTTC
j_gene: TRBJ1-2; d_gene: .; v_gene: TRBV6-4; abundance: .; CDR3aa: CANKCHTF; CDR3nt: TGTGCCAACAAATGTCACACCTTC
j_gene: TRBJ1-1; d_gene: TRBD1; v_gene: TRBV5-4; abundance: few; CDR3aa: CASSLYRGSGRNTEAFF; CDR3nt: TGTGCCAGCAGCTTGTACAGGGGTTCAGGGAGGAACACTGAAGCTTTCTTT
j_gene: TRBJ2-1; d_gene: TRBD2; v_gene: TRBV9; abundance: .; CDR3aa: CASSVAAGTSGYNEQFF; CDR3nt: TGTGCCAGCAGCGTCGCCGCCGGGACTAGCGGTTACAATGAGCAGTTCTTC
j_gene: TRBJ2-7; d_gene: .; v_gene: TRBV7-9; abundance: .; CDR3aa: CASSLGGAEQYF; CDR3nt: TGTGCCAGCAGCTTAGGGGGGGCCGAGCAGTACTTC
j_gene: TRBJ1-5; d_gene: .; v_gene: TRBV12-3/TRBV12-4; abundance: many; CDR3aa: CASSSGSQPQHF; CDR3nt: TGTGCCAGCAGTTCAGGGTCGCAGCCCCAGCATTTT
j_gene: TRBJ2-3; d_gene: .; v_gene: TRBV10-3; abundance: .; CDR3aa: CAISDVRDTQYF; CDR3nt: TGTGCCATCAGTGACGTCAGGGATACGCAGTATTTT
j_gene: TRBJ2-5; d_gene: .; v_gene: TRBV5-1; abundance: few; CDR3aa: CASSPGLSMGQETQYF; CDR3nt: TGCGCCAGCAGCCCGGGACTGTCCATGGGCCAAGAGACCCAGTACTTC
j_gene: TRBJ1-1; d_gene: .; v_gene: TRBV5-1; abundance: .; CDR3aa: CASSLAGKMGAGKNAEAFF; CDR3nt: TGCGCCAGCAGCTTGGCCGGGAAAATGGGGGCAGGGAAAAACGCTGAAGCTTTCTTT
j_gene: TRBJ2-3; d_gene: TRBD2; v_gene: TRBV29-1; abundance: .; CDR3aa: CSVTRAGVTDTQYF; CDR3nt: TGCAGCGTCACGAGGGCGGGAGTCACAGATACGCAGTATTTT
j_gene: TRBJ2-1; d_gene: .; v_gene: TRBV7-2; abundance: few; CDR3aa: CASSLDLVQGLEQFF; CDR3nt: TGTGCCAGCAGCTTAGATCTGGTACAGGGTTTGGAGCAGTTCTTC
j_gene: TRBJ2-7; d_gene: .; v_gene: TRBV7-2; abundance: few; CDR3aa: CASSLGARNPTYEQYF; CDR3nt: TGTGCCAGCAGCTTAGGGGCGAGAAACCCGACCTACGAGCAGTACTTC
j_gene: TRBJ2-7; d_gene: .; v_gene: TRBV9; abundance: .; CDR3aa: CASSALGSGTYEQYF; CDR3nt: TGTGCCAGCAGCGCTCTTGGATCCGGAACCTACGAGCAGTACTTC
j_gene: TRBJ2-1; d_gene: .; v_gene: TRBV12-3/TRBV12-4; abundance: few; CDR3aa: CASSPNQLYNEQFF; CDR3nt: TGTGCCAGCAGTCCCAACCAACTTTACAATGAGCAGTTCTTC
j_gene: TRBJ2-1; d_gene: .; v_gene: TRBV7-2; abundance: many; CDR3aa: CASSFTRDNEQFF; CDR3nt: TGTGCCAGCAGCTTCACTAGGGACAATGAGCAGTTCTTC
j_gene: TRBJ2-1; d_gene: .; v_gene: TRBV4-1; abundance: once; CDR3aa: CASSQEERESYNEQFF; CDR3nt: TGCGCCAGCAGCCAAGAGGAACGGGAGTCTTACAATGAGCAGTTCTTC
j_gene: TRBJ2-1; d_gene: TRBD1; v_gene: TRBV24-1; abundance: many; CDR3aa: CATSERPGTDYNEQFF; CDR3nt: TGTGCCACCAGTGAGAGACCCGGGACAGACTACAATGAGCAGTTCTTC
j_gene: TRBJ2-1; d_gene: .; v_gene: TRBV6-5; abundance: many; CDR3aa: CASSYGGVENEQFF; CDR3nt: TGTGCCAGCAGTTACGGGGGAGTGGAAAATGAGCAGTTCTTC
j_gene: TRBJ2-2; d_gene: .; v_gene: TRBV9; abundance: many; CDR3aa: CASSVARLASGELFF; CDR3nt: TGTGCCAGCAGCGTAGCTAGATTGGCTAGCGGGGAGCTGTTTTTT
j_gene: TRBJ2-7; d_gene: TRBD1; v_gene: TRBV5-1; abundance: many; CDR3aa: CASSFGTGNYEQYF; CDR3nt: TGCGCCAGCAGCTTTGGGACAGGGAACTACGAGCAGTACTTC
j_gene: TRBJ2-7; d_gene: TRBD1; v_gene: TRBV20-1; abundance: few; CDR3aa: CSARSGDRGYEQYF; CDR3nt: TGCAGTGCTCGAAGTGGGGACAGGGGCTACGAGCAGTACTTC
j_gene: TRBJ2-3; d_gene: TRBD2; v_gene: TRBV27; abundance: .; CDR3aa: CASSLSASGGAADTQYF; CDR3nt: TGTGCCAGCAGTTTATCGGCTAGCGGGGGGGCTGCAGATACGCAGTATTTT
j_gene: TRBJ1-1; d_gene: TRBD1; v_gene: TRBV12-3/TRBV12-4; abundance: many; CDR3aa: CASSRQGSNTEAFF; CDR3nt: TGTGCCAGCAGTAGACAGGGCTCGAACACTGAAGCTTTCTTT
j_gene: TRBJ1-1; d_gene: .; v_gene: TRBV3-1; abundance: .; CDR3aa: CASSQSIGIMNTEAFF; CDR3nt: TGTGCCAGCAGCCAATCAATAGGGATAATGAACACTGAAGCTTTCTTT
j_gene: TRBJ2-2; d_gene: .; v_gene: TRBV6-5; abundance: .; CDR3aa: CASSYSQQPGDTGELFF; CDR3nt: TGTGCCAGCAGTTACTCGCAACAGCCGGGCGACACCGGGGAGCTGTTTTTT
j_gene: TRBJ2-3; d_gene: .; v_gene: TRBV7-2; abundance: few; CDR3aa: CASSAVRGNTDTQYF; CDR3nt: TGTGCCAGCAGCGCCGTAAGGGGGAACACAGATACGCAGTATTTT
j_gene: TRBJ2-7; d_gene: .; v_gene: TRBV20-1; abundance: many; CDR3aa: CSASDNYEQYF; CDR3nt: TGCAGTGCTAGTGACAATTACGAGCAGTACTTC
j_gene: TRBJ2-2; d_gene: .; v_gene: TRBV18; abundance: many; CDR3aa: CASSSRQRANTGELFF; CDR3nt: TGTGCCAGCTCATCTAGACAGCGCGCGAACACCGGGGAGCTGTTTTTT
j_gene: TRBJ2-7; d_gene: TRBD2; v_gene: TRBV30; abundance: many; CDR3aa: CAWAPGTSETQYF; CDR3nt: TGTGCCTGGGCCCCCGGGACTAGCGAGACGCAGTACTTC
j_gene: TRBJ2-7; d_gene: .; v_gene: TRBV25-1; abundance: few; CDR3aa: CASSDQDRSSYEQYF; CDR3nt: TGTGCCAGCAGTGATCAGGACAGAAGCTCCTACGAGCAGTACTTC
j_gene: TRBJ2-3; d_gene: TRBD2; v_gene: TRBV20-1; abundance: .; CDR3aa: CSAGGGGVQDTQYF; CDR3nt: TGCAGTGCCGGGGGCGGGGGGGTTCAAGATACGCAGTATTTT
j_gene: TRBJ1-1; d_gene: TRBD1; v_gene: TRBV27; abundance: many; CDR3aa: CASKRQGENTEAFF; CDR3nt: TGTGCCAGCAAACGACAGGGGGAGAACACTGAAGCTTTCTTT
j_gene: TRBJ2-2; d_gene: TRBD1; v_gene: TRBV5-1; abundance: few; CDR3aa: CASSFFSATGDTGELFF; CDR3nt: TGCGCCAGCAGCTTCTTTTCTGCGACAGGGGACACCGGGGAGCTGTTTTTT
j_gene: TRBJ1-3; d_gene: .; v_gene: TRBV12-3/TRBV12-4; abundance: many; CDR3aa: CASSLRGVGNTIYF; CDR3nt: TGTGCCAGCAGTTTAAGAGGGGTTGGAAACACCATATATTTT
j_gene: TRBJ1-1; d_gene: .; v_gene: TRBV6-1; abundance: .; CDR3aa: CASSEVGGTEAFF; CDR3nt: TGTGCCAGCAGTGAAGTGGGGGGCACTGAAGCTTTCTTT
j_gene: TRBJ2-5; d_gene: TRBD2; v_gene: TRBV6-5; abundance: many; CDR3aa: CASSYTGLAQETQYF; CDR3nt: TGTGCCAGCAGCTACACGGGACTAGCGCAAGAGACCCAGTACTTC
j_gene: TRBJ2-7; d_gene: TRBD2; v_gene: TRBV28; abundance: many; CDR3aa: CASTPGTSREEQYF; CDR3nt: TGTGCCAGCACCCCCGGGACTAGCCGTGAAGAGCAGTACTTC
j_gene: TRBJ2-7; d_gene: .; v_gene: TRBV2; abundance: .; CDR3aa: CASSEQGIQQYF; CDR3nt: TGTGCCAGCAGCGAACAGGGAATCCAGCAGTACTTC